The 27 T cell receptor beta chains reported below all come from one sample, sequenced in a study of blood T cell repertoires in COVID-19. The assay was immunoSEQ multiplex PCR, and TCRdb's table has in-frame clones only and misses some. The repertoire holds over 150,000 clones, with about 88% as singletons. What was sequenced was peripheral blood. The receptors here all came from a man between 50 and 59 years old with COVID-19, enrolled during active disease.

The V call is TRBV29-1, the J call TRBJ1-2; weak D call: TRBD1 (6 bases). Germline CDR1 is SQVTM and CDR2 is ANQGSEA. V dropped 3 bases and J dropped 6 bases, with 17 bases sitting between them. The length of the CDR3 is 14 residues. Here the CDR3 reads CSVDRAGASHGYTF. The CDR3 nucleotides read TGCAGCGTTGATAGGGCAGGGGCTTCGCATGGCTACACCTTC.

The V gene is TRBV19, the J gene TRBJ2-2; TRBD1 agrees at 7 bases. CDR1 LNHDA and CDR2 SQIVND come from the germline V gene (reference sequence). The CDR3 runs to 15 residues. V dropped 5 bases and J dropped 6; count of bases not matched to a gene: 9. DNA of the CDR3: TGTGCCAGTAGTCCTGACACAGGGGTCGCCGGGGAGCTGTTTTTT. Its protein product is CASSPDTGVAGELFF. The complete variable domain, with remaining parts taken from reference TRBV19 and TRBJ2-2, reads DGGITQSPKYLFRKEGQNVTLSCEQNLNHDAMYWYRQDPGQGLRLIYYSQIVNDFQKGDIAEGYSVSREKKESFPLTVTSAQKNPTAFYLCASSPDTGVAGELFFGEGSRLTVL.

This chain uses TRBV6-5 with TRBJ2-7; 7 bases line up with TRBD1. CDR1 and CDR2 from the germline V gene are MNHEY and SVGAGI. This CDR3 spans 15 amino acids. Unmatched junction bases numbered 9, after V lost 5 bases and J lost 2 bases. This CDR3 reads CASSQIDRATYEQYF. In DNA form, the CDR3 reads TGTGCCAGCAGTCAGATCGACAGGGCTACCTACGAGCAGTACTTC.

The rearrangement uses TRBV4-1 and TRBJ2-3, with D perhaps matching TRBD2 (6 bases). The CDR3 length is 16 residues. V was cut by 0 bases and J by 2 bases, with 12 bases left in between. Looked up from germline, CDR1 is MGHRA and CDR2 is YSYEKL. Written as DNA, the CDR3 is TGCGCCAGCAGCCAAGATTGGAGGGGCCCCACAGATACGCAGTATTTT. The encoded protein is CASSQDWRGPTDTQYF.

To note about this clone: Relative to the germline gene, one junction end is altered; a read error may explain this. The gene calls are TRBV6-4 and TRBJ1-5; a possible D gene is TRBD1 (5 bases). Germline assignment: CDR1 MRHNA and CDR2 SNTAGT. The CDR3 is made up of 15 amino acids. The chain's CDR3 is CASSGAGQGNHPQHF. The DNA for the CDR3 is TGTGCCAGCAGTGGGGCGGGGCAGGGCAATCATCCCCAGCATTTT.

The chain uses TRBV3-1 (or the pseudogene TRBV3-2) and TRBJ2-7; 10 positions match TRBD1. From germline, CDR1 is LGHDT and CDR2 YNNKEL (reference sequence). Losses at the gene ends were 3 bases for V and 4 bases for J; bases not matched to a gene: 6. CDR3 length: 15 residues. CDR3 in amino acids: CASSQGQGIVYEQYF. The CDR3 DNA reads TGTGCCAGCAGCCAGGGACAGGGGATAGTTTACGAGCAGTACTTC.

The rearrangement links TRBV7-3 to TRBJ1-6, with TRBD1 matching over 8 bases. This CDR3 spans 14 amino acids. The junction had 4 bases not matched to a gene; V was cut back by 2 bases and J by 10 bases. Germline loops: CDR1 SGHTA, CDR2 FQGTGA. The CDR3 coding sequence is TGTGCCAGCAGCTTAGGACAGGGAGGCTCACCCCTCCACTTT. Translated, it gives CASSLGQGGSPLHF.

The rearrangement links TRBV5-1 to TRBJ2-7, with D tentatively TRBD2 (5 bases). Trimming took off 4 bases at V and 0 bases at J, with 14 bases between the two ends. This CDR3 is built from 15 residues. Per the germline V gene, CDR1 is SGHRS and CDR2 is YFSETQ. Written as DNA, the CDR3 is TGCGCCAGCAGCCCGCGGGCCAGCAGCTCCTACGAGCAGTACTTC. This translates into CASSPRASSSYEQYF.

The rearrangement uses TRBV10-3 and TRBJ2-2, with 12 bases matching TRBD2. The germline gives CDR1 ENHRY, CDR2 SYGVKD. This CDR3 spans 20 amino acids. Trimming at V came to 0 bases and at J to 1 base, leaving 9 bases not matched to a gene. Here the CDR3 reads CAISESTGGTSGRNTGELFF. The CDR3 nucleotides read TGTGCCATCAGTGAGTCTACGGGGGGGACTAGCGGGCGGAACACCGGGGAGCTGTTTTTT.

The CDR3 region is CASSLGGLGETQYF. CDR3 sequence (DNA): TGCGCCAGCAGCTTGGGGGGGCTAGGAGAGACCCAGTACTTC. The J gene is TRBJ2-5, the V gene TRBV5-1, with a possible D match to TRBD1 (6 bases). V lost 0 bases, J lost 4 bases, and 10 bases lay in between. Germline V lookup: CDR1 SGHRS, CDR2 YFSETQ. This CDR3 has 14 amino acids.

The V and J genes are TRBV27 and TRBJ2-1; D remains unclear. Trimming left V 8 bases short and J 5 bases short, with 13 bases between. The length of the CDR3 is 13 residues. CDR1 MNHEY and CDR2 SMNVEV come from the germline V gene (reference sequence). The CDR3 protein is CASRPIEDNEQFF. CDR3 coding DNA: TGTGCCAGCCGACCGATTGAGGACAATGAGCAGTTCTTC.

The chain combines TRBV6-6 with TRBJ2-7; 7 bases agree with TRBD1. CDR1 MNHNY and CDR2 SVGAGI come from the germline V gene (reference sequence). The CDR3 loop spans 15 amino acids. The trim removed 5 bases at V and 3 bases at J, leaving 10 bases unmatched. This chain's CDR3 is CASSATRQGLYEQYF. DNA of the CDR3: TGTGCCAGCAGTGCCACAAGACAGGGCCTCTACGAGCAGTACTTC.

This sequence joins TRBV14 and TRBJ2-7; 9 bases fit TRBD1. The CDR3 totals 15 residues. The J segment lost 4 bases and the V segment lost 4 bases, leaving 8 bases of the junction unmatched. Germline CDR1 reads SGHDN; CDR2 reads FVKESK. The DNA of the CDR3 is TGTGCCAGCAGCCTAAAACAGGGGGCCCTTTACGAGCAGTACTTC. Its protein is CASSLKQGALYEQYF.

The chain combines TRBV7-2 with TRBJ1-1; no definite D call. The V gene lost 1 base and the J gene lost 1 base, with 7 bases spanning the gap. Per germline, CDR1 SGHTA and CDR2 FQGNSA. The CDR3 covers 14 residues. CDR3 nucleotide sequence: TGTGCCAGCAGCTTAGGGAGAGGGAACACTGAAGCTTTCTTT. Translating it yields CASSLGRGNTEAFF.

The table lists this clone with a count of one. Mismatch with germline at one junction end may stem from a read error. The CDR3 sequence is CASSPPETVSTLHF. The CDR3 DNA reads as TGTGCCAGCAGTCCCCCGGAGACCGTTTCAACCCTCCACTTT. J is TRBJ1-6 and V is TRBV6-2 or TRBV6-3; no clear D gene. This CDR3 is 14 amino acids long. Germline loops: CDR1 MNHEY, CDR2 SVGEGT.

This clone was picked up a small number of times. This chain joins TRBV3-1 (or the pseudogene TRBV3-2) and TRBJ2-5; D remains ambiguous. The CDR3 is 14 amino acids. Germline CDR1 LGHDT, CDR2 YNNKEL (reference sequence). V lost 4 bases, J lost 4 bases, and 13 bases lay in between. DNA for the CDR3: TGTGCCAGCAGCCCACTAACCGTAGGAGAGACCCAGTACTTC. This codes for CASSPLTVGETQYF.

This chain's CDR3 is CASTPGGTGGVKTQYF. In DNA form, the CDR3 reads TGCGCCTCCACTCCGGGAGGGACAGGGGGCGTTAAGACCCAGTACTTC. This rearrangement joins TRBV5-1 to TRBJ2-5; TRBD1 agrees at 12 bases. Germline V gene data show CDR1 as SGHRS and CDR2 as YFSETQ. J was trimmed by 6 bases and V by 10 bases; bases with no gene match: 16. This CDR3 is 16 amino acids long.

This chain connects TRBV6-1 to TRBJ2-5, with a weak D call TRBD2 (5 bases). Trimming cost V 0 bases and J 10 bases, with 12 bases left between them. This CDR3 region has 13 residues. Germline lookup yields CDR1 MNHNS and CDR2 SASEGT. CDR3 loop: CASSEASVVGQYF. The CDR3 nucleotides read TGTGCCAGCAGTGAAGCTAGCGTAGTGGGCCAGTACTTC.

The chain links TRBV27 to TRBJ2-3, with 10 bases matching TRBD1. The germline gives CDR1 MNHEY, CDR2 SMNVEV (reference sequence). This CDR3 has 15 residues. With V trimmed by 10 bases and J by 10 bases, 17 bases remained unmatched. CDR3 coding DNA: TGTGCCACAGGGGGGGGACAGGGGCGCTTTGGGGCGCAGTATTTT. Translating gives CATGGGQGRFGAQYF.

There are a few counts of this clone. The DNA for the CDR3 is TGTGCCAGCAGCAGCTACGAGCAGTACTTC. This gives the protein CASSSYEQYF. The gene calls are TRBV2 and TRBJ2-7; D gene unclear. The V end was cut by 6 bases, the J end by 3 bases, with 3 bases between. The germline V gene has CDR1 SNHLY and CDR2 FYNNEI. The CDR3 is 10 residues long.

The rearrangement uses TRBV19 and TRBJ2-1, with 16 bases that match TRBD2. This CDR3 contains 18 residues. The germline V gene has CDR1 LNHDA and CDR2 SQIVND (reference sequence). The trim removed 1 base at V and 6 bases at J, leaving 6 bases unmatched. The CDR3: CASSIVGLAGGPFNEQFF. The CDR3 nucleotides read TGTGCCAGTAGTATAGTGGGACTAGCGGGAGGGCCTTTCAATGAGCAGTTCTTC.

V and J are TRBV28 and TRBJ1-6; TRBD1 aligns across 8 bases. Trimming at V came to 7 bases and at J to 10 bases, leaving 6 bases not matched to a gene. The CDR3 length is 13 residues. Germline CDR1 is MDHEN and CDR2 is SYDVKM. The CDR3 bases are TGTGCCAGCAAGGCAGGGGGCACCTCACCCCTCCACTTT. It encodes CASKAGGTSPLHF.

V usage is TRBV7-2 and J usage is TRBJ1-3; D is undetermined. Trimming removed 3 bases from V and 2 bases from J, with 17 bases in between. The CDR3 totals 17 residues. Looked up from germline, CDR1 is SGHTA and CDR2 is FQGNSA. The CDR3 nucleotides are TGTGCCAGCAGCTTGGTCGGGGTTCATCAGGCTGGAAACACCATATATTTT. Its translation is CASSLVGVHQAGNTIYF.

This rearrangement joins TRBV5-4 to TRBJ1-2, with D perhaps matching TRBD1 (5 bases). V was clipped by 4 bases and J by 4 bases, with 14 bases between them. The length of the CDR3 is 14 residues. The germline CDR1 and CDR2 sequences are SGHNT and YYREEE (reference sequence). CDR3 bases: TGTGCCAGCAGCCCCGACAGCGACACCTATGGCTACACCTTC. Encoded protein: CASSPDSDTYGYTF.

The J gene is TRBJ1-3, the V gene TRBV6-1; D remains unclear. Germline V CDR1 and CDR2: MNHNS, SASEGT. The CDR3 covers 16 residues. V gave up 1 base and J gave up 1 base, with 11 bases separating them. The CDR3 DNA reads as TGTGCCAGCAGTGAAGTGGCCCTGGCATCTGGAAACACCATATATTTT. It translates to CASSEVALASGNTIYF.

J is TRBJ2-7 and V is TRBV29-1, with 9 bases matching TRBD1. V shed 7 bases and J 6 bases; nucleotides not matched to a gene: 7. The CDR3 sequence is 12 residues long. CDR1 SQVTM and CDR2 ANQGSEA come from the germline V gene. The CDR3 DNA is TGCAGCGCCCTCGGACAGGGGCGCGAGCAGTACTTC. This sequence encodes CSALGQGREQYF.

This chain links TRBV28 with TRBJ1-6; 10 bases match TRBD1. The CDR3 sequence is 14 residues long. Germline V gene sequence: CDR1 MDHEN, CDR2 SYDVKM. V trimming: 6 bases; J trimming: 6 bases; junction bases outside the gene matches: 2. The CDR3 reads CASSRDRGNSPLHF. CDR3 coding DNA: TGTGCCAGCAGCCGGGACAGGGGTAATTCACCCCTCCACTTT.